This entry lists 21 T cell receptor beta chains sequenced from one sample in a study of T cell repertoires in cytomegalovirus infection. TCRdb recomputed calls from the reads with MiXCR, one row per CDR3 protein. Found here are hundreds of thousands of distinct CDR3 sequences, approximately 24% of them singletons; the top ten hold under 8.5%. Sequences were obtained from CD8+ T cells from PBMCs. The receptors shown here come from a human donor in good health (CMV status not recorded). Some clones in this sample may be carry-over from other donors' samples.

In this sample, this clonotype turned up once. The CDR3 sequence is CASSQVLVTEAFF. CDR3 nucleotide sequence: TGCGCCAGCAGCCAAGTCCTAGTCACTGAAGCTTTCTTT. This chain uses TRBV4-1 with TRBJ1-1; D gene ambiguous. Germline values: CDR1 MGHRA, CDR2 YSYEKL. Trimming shortened V by 1 base and J by 4 bases, and 7 bases separated the two germline ends. The CDR3 spans 13 residues.

This sequence joins TRBV27 and TRBJ2-2; D is undetermined. Trimming cost V 7 bases and J 0 bases, with 6 bases left between them. The CDR3 loop spans 13 amino acids. In germline, CDR1 is MNHEY, CDR2 SMNVEV (reference sequence). The CDR3 DNA reads TGTGCCAGCAACGGGCCGAACACCGGGGAGCTGTTTTTT. It is translated as CASNGPNTGELFF.

This clonotype was counted many times. V usage is TRBV7-9 and J usage is TRBJ2-7; perhaps TRBD1 as D (6 bases). Per the germline V gene, CDR1 is SEHNR and CDR2 is FQNEAQ (reference sequence). V was cut by 2 bases and J by 2 bases, with 7 bases left in between. The length of the CDR3 is 13 residues. CDR3 DNA: TGTGCCAGCAGCTTAACAGGGCCCTACGAGCAGTACGTC. Its protein is CASSLTGPYEQYV.

This clonotype was counted a few times. The rearrangement uses TRBV28 and TRBJ2-7; D assignment may be TRBD1 or TRBD2 (6 bases each). V was cut by 3 bases and J by 2 bases, with 11 bases left in between. Per germline, CDR1 MDHEN and CDR2 SYDVKM. The CDR3 extends over 14 amino acids. CDR3 sequence reads: CASSFRGAPYEQYF. CDR3 sequence (DNA): TGTGCCAGCAGTTTTAGGGGGGCTCCCTACGAGCAGTACTTC.

This clonotype occurred many times. The gene calls are TRBV12-3 or TRBV12-4 and TRBJ2-1; TRBD1 agrees at 10 bases. The CDR3 runs to 17 residues. V dropped 3 bases and J dropped 9; count of bases not matched to a gene: 14. CDR3 in DNA: TGTGCCAGCAGTTTGGTGGCCGGGACAGGGGCCGTATTTGAGCAGTTCTTC. Amino acids: CASSLVAGTGAVFEQFF.

The chain uses TRBV20-1 and TRBJ2-1, with D tentatively TRBD2 (6 bases). The germline gives CDR1 DFQATT, CDR2 SNEGSKA (reference sequence). The V end was cut by 4 bases, the J end by 8 bases, with 12 bases between. CDR3 length: 12 residues. CDR3 sequence: CSATSAGDEQFF. Written as DNA, the CDR3 is TGCAGTGCTACTAGCGCGGGCGATGAGCAGTTCTTC.

In this sample, this clonotype turned up a few times. The V gene is TRBV2, the J gene TRBJ1-2; D perhaps matches TRBD1 (5 bases). CDR1 is SNHLY and CDR2 is FYNNEI in the germline V gene. Trimming stripped 3 bases from V and 6 bases from J, with 8 bases between. The CDR3 runs to 12 residues. The CDR3 reads CASSELTDGYTF. The CDR3 DNA reads as TGTGCCAGCAGTGAGCTGACAGATGGCTACACCTTC.

This clonotype was observed a single time. V usage is TRBV19 and J usage is TRBJ1-1; possible D gene TRBD1, 5 bases. The germline V and J ends were trimmed by 0 bases and 4 bases, with 15 bases remaining between them. This CDR3 has 16 residues. Germline V gene data show CDR1 as LNHDA and CDR2 as SQIVND (reference sequence). The chain's CDR3 is CASSIEETAFLTEAFF. The CDR3 DNA reads TGTGCCAGTAGTATAGAGGAGACAGCCTTCCTCACTGAAGCTTTCTTT.

The sample holds a few counts of this clonotype. The chain is built from TRBV28 and TRBJ2-3, with 7 nucleotides matching TRBD1. The V and J ends lost 2 bases and 6 bases, in that order; junction bases with no gene match: 8. This CDR3 has 15 residues. Germline V gene sequence: CDR1 MDHEN, CDR2 SYDVKM. CDR3 residues: CASSLDSGTVDTQYF. CDR3 sequence (DNA): TGTGCCAGCAGTTTAGACTCCGGGACAGTTGATACGCAGTATTTT. Looking up the rest from reference TRBV28 and TRBJ2-3 gives the full variable domain: DVKVTQSSRYLVKRTGEKVFLECVQDMDHENMFWYRQDPGLGLRLIYFSYDVKMKEKGDIPEGYSVSREKKERFSLILESASTNQTSMYLCASSLDSGTVDTQYFGPGTRLTVL.

The chain couples TRBV5-6 to TRBJ1-6; 8 bases agree with TRBD1. Germline V CDR1 and CDR2: SGHDT, YYEEEE. V shed 4 bases and J 6 bases; nucleotides not matched to a gene: 12. The CDR3 totals 17 residues. CDR3 DNA sequence: TGTGCCAGCAGCGACCAGGGGGCGCCCATCCCTAATTCACCCCTCCACTTT. Translation gives CASSDQGAPIPNSPLHF.

This clonotype was recorded at least ten times. The chain joins TRBV5-6 to TRBJ2-5; 8 bases are shared with TRBD1. The CDR3 spans 14 residues. Germline values: CDR1 SGHDT, CDR2 YYEEEE. After removal of 4 bases from V and 4 bases from J, the junction contained 6 bases not matched to a gene. CDR3 in amino acids: CASSPLQGGETQYF. In DNA, the CDR3 is TGTGCCAGCAGCCCCTTACAGGGGGGAGAGACCCAGTACTTC.

This clonotype has at least ten counts. This chain uses TRBV7-2 with TRBJ1-4; the match to TRBD1 covers 8 bases. Trimming removed 3 bases from V and 7 bases from J; junction bases left unmatched: 7. The germline V gene encodes CDR1 SGHTA and CDR2 FQGNSA. This CDR3 is built from 15 residues. Written as DNA, the CDR3 is TGTGCCAGCAGCTTCCCCGACAGGGGCGCTGAAAAACTGTTTTTT. It encodes CASSFPDRGAEKLFF.

In this sample, this clonotype turned up many times. The rearrangement joins TRBV7-6 to TRBJ2-5; 11 positions match TRBD2. CDR3 length: 16 amino acids. Trimming cost V 4 bases and J 2 bases; bases outside gene matches: 6. CDR1 and CDR2 (germline): SGHVS, FNYEAQ. In nucleotides, the CDR3 is TGTGCCAGCAGCTATAGCGGGGGGGCGAGTCAAGAGACCCAGTACTTC. Amino acid sequence: CASSYSGGASQETQYF.

This clonotype was observed at least ten times. The chain joins TRBV28 to TRBJ2-5; 8 positions match TRBD2. J gave up 1 base and V 1 base, and 8 bases lay outside the gene matches. Germline CDR1 and CDR2: MDHEN and SYDVKM. This CDR3 spans 17 amino acids. CDR3 nucleotide sequence: TGTGCCAGCAGTTTATATCCAGCGGGGGAGATCCAAGAGACCCAGTACTTC. Its translation: CASSLYPAGEIQETQYF. Complete variable domain (other parts from reference TRBV28 and TRBJ2-5): DVKVTQSSRYLVKRTGEKVFLECVQDMDHENMFWYRQDPGLGLRLIYFSYDVKMKEKGDIPEGYSVSREKKERFSLILESASTNQTSMYLCASSLYPAGEIQETQYFGPGTRLLVL.

V usage is TRBV10-3 and J usage is TRBJ2-1; 10 bases agree with TRBD2. The J segment lost 6 bases and the V segment lost 2 bases, leaving 10 bases of the junction unmatched. There are 17 residues in the CDR3. Germline V lookup: CDR1 ENHRY, CDR2 SYGVKD. CDR3 DNA sequence: TGTGCCATCAGTGAGCCTACGGGACTAGCGCCACTCAATGAGCAGTTCTTC. This gives the protein CAISEPTGLAPLNEQFF.

This clonotype turned up a few times. This sequence joins TRBV28 and TRBJ2-1; D is unresolved. The CDR3 totals 13 residues. Per the germline V gene, CDR1 is MDHEN and CDR2 is SYDVKM. Trimming removed 4 bases at V and 4 bases at J, with 8 bases between. The CDR3 nucleotides read TGTGCCAGCAGTTCCCCCCAGTACAATGAGCAGTTCTTC. This translates into CASSSPQYNEQFF.

This clonotype was detected many times. The gene calls are TRBV7-6 and TRBJ2-1, with 7 nucleotides matching TRBD2. This CDR3 is built from 16 residues. V lost 5 bases and J lost 1; bases outside the gene matches: 8. From germline, CDR1 is SGHVS and CDR2 FNYEAQ. The CDR3 DNA sequence: TGTGCCAGCAGCGTATCTCTAGCGGCGTCCTACAATGAGCAGTTCTTC. This gives the protein CASSVSLAASYNEQFF.

A remark on this clonotype: This could be a read error, since a much larger clone is one nucleotide away. The genes are TRBV7-9 and TRBJ1-6; D is perhaps TRBD1 (5 bases). The germline CDR1 and CDR2 sequences are SEHNR and FQNEAQ (reference sequence). The CDR3 totals 13 residues. The CDR3 DNA reads as TGTACCAGCACCACGGGACGGCTATCACCCCTCCACTTT. As protein: CTSTTGRLSPLHF.

This clonotype was observed a handful of times. The genes are TRBV9 and TRBJ2-1, with D perhaps assigned TRBD1 or TRBD2 (5 bases each). Trimming pared 0 bases from V and 0 bases from J, leaving 10 bases between. CDR3 length equals 16 residues. Germline-derived CDR1 and CDR2 are SGDLS and YYNGEE. The CDR3 region is CASSVVGVHSYNEQFF. The CDR3 bases are TGTGCCAGCAGCGTAGTGGGGGTTCACTCCTACAATGAGCAGTTCTTC.

This rearrangement joins TRBV2 to TRBJ2-3; 7 bases align to TRBD2. The J segment lost 6 bases and the V segment lost 0 bases, leaving 6 bases of the junction unmatched. The germline CDR1 and CDR2 sequences are SNHLY and FYNNEI. The CDR3 extends over 15 amino acids. The CDR3 loop is CASSEAPGGFDTQYF. The CDR3 coding sequence is TGTGCCAGCAGTGAAGCGCCCGGGGGGTTCGATACGCAGTATTTT.

This clonotype was picked up many times. The V and J genes are TRBV4-1 and TRBJ1-5, with D unresolved. This CDR3 comprises 15 residues. CDR1 is MGHRA and CDR2 is YSYEKL in the germline V gene. Trimming stripped 0 bases from V and 2 bases from J, with 8 bases between. This chain's CDR3 is CASSQDLRGNQPQHF. CDR3 nucleotides: TGCGCCAGCAGCCAAGATCTAAGGGGCAATCAGCCCCAGCATTTT.